This is a list of T cell receptor beta chains from one sample in a study of CD8 T cells in ankylosing spondylitis. TCRdb used MiXCR to reprocess the 5' RACE reads, holding one entry per CDR3 protein. The sample holds under 250,000 distinct CDR3 sequences, over 30% seen once. The sample consisted of blood, either unsorted or a sorted T cell fraction (not recorded which). The receptors originated from a male donor with ankylosing spondylitis or in good health (not recorded which). Each CDR3 is given with its conserved first and last residue. The order of the fields is CDR3 protein, CDR3 DNA, J gene, D gene, V gene, clone size. A D gene is named only where the DNA matches it firmly. Not all rows give a size; the values are once, few, many and, for expanded clones, a class.

CDR3: CSVRVGQPRSPGNTIYF
DNA: TGCAGTGTTAGGGTAGGGCAGCCTCGCTCGCCTGGAAACACCATATATTTT
J: TRBJ1-3
D: -
V: TRBV20-1
size: -

CDR3: CASSLLGAVSYNEQFF
DNA: TGTGCCAGCAGCTTGCTGGGGGCCGTGTCCTACAATGAGCAGTTCTTC
J: TRBJ2-1
D: -
V: TRBV5-6
size: few

CDR3: CATSETYRKDRSSTGELFF
DNA: TGTGCCACCAGTGAAACCTACCGAAAGGACCGCTCGAGCACCGGGGAGCTGTTTTTT
J: TRBJ2-2
D: -
V: TRBV24-1
size: few

CDR3: CASSLSQGINTEAFF
DNA: TGTGCCAGCAGCTTAAGCCAAGGGATTAACACTGAAGCTTTCTTT
J: TRBJ1-1
D: -
V: TRBV7-9
size: -

CDR3: CASTQSGGFQPQHF
DNA: TGTGCCAGCACCCAATCAGGGGGGTTTCAGCCCCAGCATTTT
J: TRBJ1-5
D: TRBD1
V: TRBV6-1
size: -

CDR3: CASSINRGANEKLFF
DNA: TGTGCCAGCAGCATCAACCGGGGGGCTAATGAAAAACTGTTTTTT
J: TRBJ1-4
D: -
V: TRBV7-8
size: -

CDR3: CAWKPPFDRTNTEAFF
DNA: TGTGCCTGGAAGCCACCTTTTGACAGAACGAACACTGAAGCTTTCTTT
J: TRBJ1-1
D: -
V: TRBV30
size: -

CDR3: CSANDRAHTGELFF
DNA: TGCAGTGCTAACGACAGGGCTCACACCGGGGAGCTGTTTTTT
J: TRBJ2-2
D: TRBD1
V: TRBV20-1
size: few

CDR3: CASSSSVPGQASNQPQHF
DNA: TGTGCCAGCAGCTCCTCGGTCCCGGGACAGGCGAGCAATCAGCCCCAGCATTTT
J: TRBJ1-5
D: TRBD1
V: TRBV5-5
size: few

CDR3: CATSHTGELFF
DNA: TGTGCCACCAGCCATACCGGGGAGCTGTTTTTT
J: TRBJ2-2
D: -
V: TRBV15
size: few

CDR3: CSAEDAGASTDTQYF
DNA: TGCAGTGCTGAGGACGCGGGGGCGAGCACAGATACGCAGTATTTT
J: TRBJ2-3
D: -
V: TRBV20-1
size: -

CDR3: CASTGTRADNEQFF
DNA: TGCGCCAGCACCGGCACTCGGGCCGACAATGAGCAGTTCTTC
J: TRBJ2-1
D: -
V: TRBV5-1
size: once

CDR3: CASSFMGSKVIQYF
DNA: TGTGCCAGCAGTTTTATGGGGTCAAAAGTGATCCAGTACTTC
J: TRBJ2-5
D: -
V: TRBV27
size: few

CDR3: CASREIDGFGEQFF
DNA: TGTGCCAGCAGAGAGATCGACGGGTTTGGGGAGCAGTTCTTC
J: TRBJ2-1
D: -
V: TRBV12-3/TRBV12-4
size: -

CDR3: CASSQESDLPGEQYF
DNA: TGCGCCAGCAGCCAAGAGTCGGACCTCCCGGGAGAGCAGTACTTC
J: TRBJ2-7
D: -
V: TRBV4-1
size: -

CDR3: CASSPTASGANVLTF
DNA: TGTGCCAGCAGTCCGACAGCTTCTGGGGCCAACGTCCTGACTTTC
J: TRBJ2-6
D: -
V: TRBV12-3/TRBV12-4
size: few

CDR3: CASRLDRVRSYEQYF
DNA: TGTGCCAGCAGACTCGACAGGGTTAGGTCCTACGAGCAGTACTTC
J: TRBJ2-7
D: TRBD1
V: TRBV11-2
size: few

CDR3: CASSRDRPGDEQYF
DNA: TGCGCCAGCAGCAGGGACAGGCCTGGAGACGAGCAGTACTTC
J: TRBJ2-7
D: TRBD1
V: TRBV5-1
size: -

CDR3: CASSTPPVQDTQYF
DNA: TGTGCCAGCAGCACACCACCGGTTCAGGATACGCAGTATTTT
J: TRBJ2-3
D: -
V: TRBV5-6
size: few

CDR3: CATSKRLGQGLSHGYTF
DNA: TGTGCCACCAGCAAACGATTGGGACAGGGGCTTAGTCATGGCTACACCTTC
J: TRBJ1-2
D: TRBD1
V: TRBV15
size: -

CDR3: CASSDVAPSGNTIYF
DNA: TGCGCCAGCAGTGATGTGGCACCCTCTGGAAACACCATATATTTT
J: TRBJ1-3
D: -
V: TRBV10-2
size: -

CDR3: CASSFVGTGELFF
DNA: TGTGCCAGCAGCTTTGTAGGGACCGGGGAGCTGTTTTTT
J: TRBJ2-2
D: -
V: TRBV11-2
size: -

CDR3: CSARFSKPGGTDTQYF
DNA: TGCAGTGCTAGATTCTCTAAGCCGGGGGGGACAGATACGCAGTATTTT
J: TRBJ2-3
D: TRBD2
V: TRBV20-1
size: -

CDR3: CASSLSAWGEQFF
DNA: TGTGCCAGCAGCTTATCAGCGTGGGGTGAGCAGTTCTTC
J: TRBJ2-1
D: -
V: TRBV11-2
size: once

CDR3: CASTPWGTDTQYF
DNA: TGTGCCAGCACCCCTTGGGGCACAGATACGCAGTATTTT
J: TRBJ2-3
D: -
V: TRBV6-6
size: few

CDR3: CASSQRTGEQFF
DNA: TGTGCCAGCAGCCAACGCACGGGTGAGCAGTTCTTC
J: TRBJ2-1
D: -
V: TRBV4-2
size: -

CDR3: CASSWGRNPVDTEAFF
DNA: TGTGCCAGCAGCTGGGGCCGAAACCCCGTCGACACTGAAGCTTTCTTT
J: TRBJ1-1
D: -
V: TRBV12-3/TRBV12-4
size: few

CDR3: CSARPDNYGYTF
DNA: TGCAGTGCCAGGCCGGATAACTATGGCTACACCTTC
J: TRBJ1-2
D: -
V: TRBV20-1
size: -

CDR3: CSARLAGGAGSSYNEQFF
DNA: TGCAGTGCTCGACTAGCGGGGGGGGCGGGGAGCTCCTACAATGAGCAGTTCTTC
J: TRBJ2-1
D: TRBD2
V: TRBV20-1
size: few

CDR3: CASSRTGGGNTIYF
DNA: TGTGCCAGCAGTCGGACAGGGGGCGGAAACACCATATATTTT
J: TRBJ1-3
D: TRBD1
V: TRBV6-1
size: -

CDR3: CASRPTGGGGGELFF
DNA: TGTGCCAGCAGACCCACAGGGGGCGGAGGCGGGGAGCTGTTTTTT
J: TRBJ2-2
D: TRBD1
V: TRBV27
size: -

CDR3: CASSLGATGGGTEAFF
DNA: TGCGCCAGCAGCTTGGGGGCGACAGGGGGCGGAACTGAAGCTTTCTTT
J: TRBJ1-1
D: TRBD1
V: TRBV5-1
size: few

CDR3: CAIGEEDRVGGYTF
DNA: TGTGCCATCGGTGAGGAGGACAGGGTTGGAGGCTACACCTTC
J: TRBJ1-2
D: TRBD1
V: TRBV10-3
size: once

CDR3: CASSPGLASLTQYF
DNA: TGTGCCAGCAGCCCCGGACTAGCTTCCCTTACGCAGTATTTT
J: TRBJ2-3
D: TRBD2
V: TRBV7-2
size: -

CDR3: CSAREIKRGGETQYF
DNA: TGCAGTGCTAGAGAAATCAAGCGGGGCGGAGAGACCCAGTACTTC
J: TRBJ2-5
D: TRBD2
V: TRBV20-1
size: -

CDR3: CSARDFKAGGPFEQFF
DNA: TGCAGTGCTAGAGATTTTAAGGCGGGGGGGCCTTTTGAGCAGTTCTTC
J: TRBJ2-1
D: TRBD2
V: TRBV20-1
size: few

CDR3: CASSLQGETQYF
DNA: TGTGCCAGCAGCTTACAGGGAGAGACCCAGTACTTC
J: TRBJ2-5
D: -
V: TRBV7-9
size: -

CDR3: CASRTTPTSPYEQYF
DNA: TGTGCCAGCAGGACGACACCAACATCACCCTACGAGCAGTACTTC
J: TRBJ2-7
D: -
V: TRBV27
size: few

CDR3: CASSFGAQDHLYEQYF
DNA: TGTGCCAGCAGCTTCGGGGCACAGGACCATTTGTACGAGCAGTACTTC
J: TRBJ2-7
D: -
V: TRBV6-1
size: many

CDR3: CSAYLNTGELFF
DNA: TGCAGCGCCTACCTCAACACCGGGGAGCTGTTTTTT
J: TRBJ2-2
D: -
V: TRBV29-1
size: -

CDR3: CASSPGGNGYGYTF
DNA: TGTGCCAGCAGCCCCGGGGGGAACGGATATGGCTACACCTTC
J: TRBJ1-2
D: -
V: TRBV4-2
size: -

CDR3: CASSFNRVNTEAFF
DNA: TGTGCCAGCAGTTTCAACAGGGTGAACACTGAAGCTTTCTTT
J: TRBJ1-1
D: -
V: TRBV12-3/TRBV12-4
size: -

CDR3: CSVPGGSLHNEQFF
DNA: TGCAGCGTGCCCGGGGGGAGCCTTCATAATGAGCAGTTCTTC
J: TRBJ2-1
D: TRBD2
V: TRBV29-1
size: -

CDR3: CSAAWTRGGRYNEQFF
DNA: TGCAGTGCTGCATGGACACGGGGGGGCCGGTACAATGAGCAGTTCTTC
J: TRBJ2-1
D: TRBD2
V: TRBV20-1
size: few

CDR3: CASSPGLATGANVLTF
DNA: TGTGCCAGCAGCCCGGGACTAGCAACCGGGGCCAACGTCCTGACTTTC
J: TRBJ2-6
D: TRBD2
V: TRBV3-1
size: many

CDR3: CASSLRPHWETQYF
DNA: TGTGCCAGCAGCCTGCGACCACACTGGGAGACCCAGTACTTC
J: TRBJ2-5
D: -
V: TRBV12-3/TRBV12-4
size: -

CDR3: CSARLRGFYEQYF
DNA: TGCAGTGCTAGACTCAGGGGGTTCTACGAGCAGTACTTC
J: TRBJ2-7
D: TRBD1
V: TRBV20-1
size: -

CDR3: CSVDFSTGGETQYF
DNA: TGCAGCGTTGATTTTTCTACAGGGGGAGAGACCCAGTACTTC
J: TRBJ2-5
D: TRBD1
V: TRBV29-1
size: few

CDR3: CAIRGRRETQYF
DNA: TGTGCCATCAGGGGGCGGAGGGAGACCCAGTACTTC
J: TRBJ2-5
D: -
V: TRBV10-3
size: once

CDR3: CSARDVRGGRNEQFF
DNA: TGCAGTGCTAGAGATGTGCGGGGGGGCAGAAATGAGCAGTTCTTC
J: TRBJ2-1
D: TRBD2
V: TRBV20-1
size: few

CDR3: CSVEDRGGYEQYF
DNA: TGCAGCGTTGAAGATCGGGGGGGCTACGAGCAGTACTTC
J: TRBJ2-7
D: TRBD2
V: TRBV29-1
size: few

CDR3: CASSRIGGGWGNQPQHF
DNA: TGTGCCAGCAGCCGTATAGGAGGGGGCTGGGGCAATCAGCCCCAGCATTTT
J: TRBJ1-5
D: TRBD1
V: TRBV6-1
size: few

CDR3: CASSPLRVGSGANVLTF
DNA: TGTGCCAGCAGCCCCCTTAGAGTGGGCTCTGGGGCCAACGTCCTGACTTTC
J: TRBJ2-6
D: -
V: TRBV6-2/TRBV6-3
size: -

CDR3: CASRLAGGAHEQYF
DNA: TGTGCCAGCAGATTAGCGGGGGGAGCCCACGAGCAGTACTTC
J: TRBJ2-7
D: TRBD2
V: TRBV12-3/TRBV12-4
size: few

CDR3: CSVAQPGSVPLF
DNA: TGCAGCGTTGCCCAGCCGGGGTCGGTTCCCCTTTTT
J: TRBJ1-4
D: -
V: TRBV29-1
size: many

CDR3: CAISMDSNTGELFF
DNA: TGTGCCATCAGCATGGACAGTAACACCGGGGAGCTGTTTTTT
J: TRBJ2-2
D: -
V: TRBV10-3
size: few